One sample yielded the 22 T cell receptor beta chains listed below, sequenced in a study of post-analysis software for immune sequencing data. Whole-study results and caveats: A handful of TRBV segments were significantly more frequent in patients than in controls. TRBV5-6, TRBV5-1 and TRBV20-1 were among these segments.

Every TCR beta cDNA library bore unique molecular identifiers. TCRdb used MiXCR to reprocess the PCR reads, holding one entry per CDR3 protein. The sample holds about 540,000 distinct CDR3 sequences, approximately 31% seen once. Their recognized antigens are unknown. Sample: blood. These receptor sequences come from a girl younger than 18 with multiple sclerosis.

This chain links TRBV11-2 with TRBJ2-5, with D perhaps given as TRBD1 or TRBD2 (5 bases each). CDR1 is SGHAT, CDR2 FQNNGV, per germline. V shed 0 bases and J shed 1 base, with 15 bases lying between them. This CDR3 comprises 17 residues. CDR3 nucleotides: TGTGCCAGCAGCTTAGAGGAGGCAGGGTCGATCCAAGAGACCCAGTACTTC. Protein sequence: CASSLEEAGSIQETQYF.

V is TRBV28 and J is TRBJ2-1, with D unresolved. CDR1 and CDR2 (germline): MDHEN, SYDVKM. The length of the CDR3 is 14 residues. The germline V and J ends were trimmed by 3 bases and 10 bases, with 16 bases remaining between them. In DNA, the CDR3 is TGTGCCAGCAGTTTCCGAGTCAGCCTCTACGAGCAGTTCTTC. Its translation: CASSFRVSLYEQFF.

The V gene is TRBV7-9, the J gene TRBJ2-1; 10 bases match TRBD1. V was clipped by 5 bases and J by 7 bases; unmatched bases: 8. Germline CDR1 and CDR2: SEHNR and FQNEAQ (reference sequence). CDR3 length equals 15 residues. The CDR3 DNA reads TGTGCCAGCAGCATCGCCGGGACAGGGGTGAATGAGCAGTTCTTC. Protein sequence: CASSIAGTGVNEQFF.

The chain links TRBV18 to TRBJ2-7; TRBD2 aligns across 9 bases. The germline CDR1 and CDR2 sequences are KGHSH and LQKENI. The junction had 0 bases not matched to a gene; V was cut back by 0 bases and J by 0 bases. This CDR3 comprises 15 residues. CDR3 sequence reads: CASSPPTSGSYEQYF. CDR3 bases: TGTGCCAGCTCACCACCGACTAGCGGCTCCTACGAGCAGTACTTC.

The V call is TRBV6-5, the J call TRBJ2-7; TRBD2 is a possible D gene (5 bases). The J call may be wrong; the DNA end is better matched by TRBJ2-5. The CDR3 covers 14 residues. Germline V lookup: CDR1 MNHEY, CDR2 SVGAGI. The CDR3 loop reads CASSYSGTGETQYF. The CDR3 nucleotides are TGTGCCAGCAGTTACTCCGGCACGGGGGAGACCCAGTACTTC.

Comments on this clonotype: One end of the junction does not line up with germline, which may come from a read error. The chain has TRBV6-5 and TRBJ1-2; 7 nucleotides align to TRBD1. The CDR3 has 13 amino acids. The germline gives CDR1 MNHEY, CDR2 SVGAGI. The CDR3 DNA sequence: TGTGCCAGCAGTTACTGGGACAGCTATGGCGACACCTTC. This codes for CASSYWDSYGDTF.

The chain is built from TRBV7-9 and TRBJ2-1; TRBD2 might be the D (6 bases). The CDR3 extends over 14 amino acids. CDR1 and CDR2 (germline): SEHNR, FQNEAQ (reference sequence). V was clipped by 11 bases and J by 2 bases, with 16 bases between them. Here the CDR3 reads CAGGRLATYNEQFF. CDR3 DNA sequence: TGTGCCGGAGGGCGTCTAGCTACCTACAATGAGCAGTTCTTC.

The V gene is TRBV6-5, the J gene TRBJ1-2; D gene uncertain. Trimming took 8 bases from V and 6 from J, leaving 16 bases between them. Germline V gene sequence: CDR1 MNHEY, CDR2 SVGAGI. The length of the CDR3 is 13 residues. CDR3 loop: CASGRAPGDGYTF. DNA for the CDR3: TGTGCCAGCGGGCGGGCGCCCGGGGATGGCTACACCTTC.

V gene TRBV21-1 combines with J gene TRBJ2-7; no DNA check was done on the table's D call, TRBD1. TRBV21-1 is a recognized pseudogene. The CDR3 spans 17 residues. This chain's CDR3 is CASSTETGHLSSYEQYF. Here the CDR3 DNA reads TGTGCCAGCAGCACGGAAACAGGACATCTTTCCTCCTACGAGCAGTACTTC.

This clonotype was seen a handful of times. V is TRBV7-2 and J is TRBJ2-5, with TRBD2 identical over 12 bases. Trimming at V came to 6 bases and at J to 11 bases, leaving 13 bases not matched to a gene. The germline V gene has CDR1 SGHTA and CDR2 FQGNSA. The CDR3 totals 15 residues. In DNA form, the CDR3 reads TGTGCCAGCAGTCTAGCGGGGGGGTCTCTGTGGGAGCAGTACTTC. Amino acids: CASSLAGGSLWEQYF.

Ten or more counts support this clonotype. The chain carries TRBV29-1 and TRBJ2-5; 7 bases match TRBD2. The CDR3 covers 17 residues. The germline CDR1 and CDR2 sequences are SQVTM and ANQGSEA. Losses at the gene ends were 1 base for V and 1 base for J; bases not matched to a gene: 12. CDR3 DNA: TGCAGCGTTGAAGGACCCGGGTGGACTAGTGGCCAAGAGACCCAGTACTTC. Residues: CSVEGPGWTSGQETQYF.

The chain combines TRBV5-1 with TRBJ1-1; D unclear. The CDR3 consists of 14 residues. Germline CDR1 and CDR2: SGHRS and YFSETQ. V was trimmed by 4 bases and J by 1 base, leaving 11 bases between them. CDR3 bases: TGCGCCAGCAGCCCACTTACCCAGAACACTGAAGCTTTCTTT. Residues: CASSPLTQNTEAFF.

The chain recombines TRBV7-9 with TRBJ2-3; 8 nucleotides match TRBD2. The CDR3 is made up of 13 amino acids. V was pared by 5 bases and J by 5 bases, with 3 bases of the junction left unmatched. Germline V gene data show CDR1 as SEHNR and CDR2 as FQNEAQ (reference sequence). As DNA, the CDR3 is TGTGCCAGCAGCCAGCGGGGGCTAGATACGCAGTATTTT. Translating gives CASSQRGLDTQYF.

This chain connects TRBV14 to TRBJ2-1, with TRBD2 identical over 9 bases. This CDR3 contains 19 residues. The germline V gene encodes CDR1 SGHDN and CDR2 FVKESK. V trimming: 0 bases; J trimming: 6 bases; junction bases outside the gene matches: 15. CDR3 sequence: CASSQEGIAGGRYGNEQFF. The DNA for the CDR3 is TGTGCCAGCAGCCAAGAGGGTATCGCGGGGGGGCGGTACGGCAATGAGCAGTTCTTC.

The chain recombines TRBV29-1 with TRBJ1-3; D is ambiguous. V was trimmed by 2 bases and J by 0 bases, leaving 11 bases between them. Germline values: CDR1 SQVTM, CDR2 ANQGSEA. The CDR3 is made up of 15 amino acids. CDR3 DNA sequence: TGCAGCGTTGAAAAGTTGGCTTCCTCTGGAAACACCATATATTTT. This translates into CSVEKLASSGNTIYF.

A few counts support this clonotype. The chain carries TRBV29-1 and TRBJ1-1; the D is unclear. From germline, CDR1 is SQVTM and CDR2 ANQGSEA. V was clipped by 6 bases and J by 4 bases, with 24 bases between them. The CDR3 totals 16 residues. The CDR3: CSVLGAVDGLATEAFF. The CDR3, as DNA: TGCAGCGTCCTCGGAGCCGTTGACGGGTTGGCCACTGAAGCTTTCTTT.

The J gene is TRBJ1-6, the V gene TRBV6-5; 8 bases align to TRBD1. After removal of 10 bases from V and 5 bases from J, the junction contained 4 bases not matched to a gene. The germline CDR1 and CDR2 sequences are MNHEY and SVGAGI. This CDR3 is 13 amino acids long. The CDR3 spells CATQDRDNSPLHF. Written as DNA, the CDR3 is TGTGCCACCCAGGACAGGGATAATTCACCCCTCCACTTT.

The chain carries TRBV3-1 and TRBJ2-1; D is unclear. Trimming took 3 bases from V and 4 from J, leaving 7 bases between them. CDR3 size: 13 residues. Germline V gene data show CDR1 as LGHDT and CDR2 as YNNKEL (reference sequence). The CDR3 spells CASSHLGYNEQFF. The CDR3 bases are TGTGCCAGCAGCCATTTGGGTTACAATGAGCAGTTCTTC.

This clonotype has only a few counts. V is TRBV5-1 and J is TRBJ2-5; 8 bases are shared with TRBD2. The CDR3 is 14 amino acids. V lost 7 bases to trimming and J lost 5 bases; unmatched junction nucleotides: 10. Germline CDR1 SGHRS, CDR2 YFSETQ. The CDR3 loop is CASATSGPRETQYF. As DNA, the CDR3 is TGCGCCAGCGCCACTAGCGGACCCCGGGAGACCCAGTACTTC.

This chain joins TRBV10-2 and TRBJ2-1; the D gene could be TRBD1 or TRBD2 (6 bases each). Germline V gene data show CDR1 as WSHSY and CDR2 as SAAADI. Trimming left V 11 bases short and J 5 bases short, with 19 bases between. The CDR3 is 14 residues long. The CDR3 loop reads CAGTPGGANNEQFF. The DNA of the CDR3 is TGCGCCGGCACCCCCGGGGGCGCGAACAATGAGCAGTTCTTC.

The chain employs TRBV12-3 or TRBV12-4 and TRBJ2-5; TRBD2 aligns across 13 bases. The CDR3 consists of 18 residues. The V segment lost 1 base and the J segment 3 bases; nucleotides outside the gene matches: 8. The CDR3 loop reads CASSLGILAGGQEETQYF. CDR3 in DNA: TGTGCCAGCAGTTTAGGCATACTAGCGGGGGGGCAGGAAGAGACCCAGTACTTC.

This clonotype occurred a few times. The chain uses TRBV25-1 and TRBJ2-4; 8 bases line up with TRBD1. This CDR3 spans 12 amino acids. The germline V gene encodes CDR1 MGHDK and CDR2 SYGVNS. The V gene end was trimmed by 7 bases and the J gene end by 14 bases; junction bases not matched to a gene: 10. This CDR3 is CASTGQDLQEYF. The CDR3 DNA sequence: TGTGCCAGCACGGGACAGGACCTTCAGGAGTACTTC.